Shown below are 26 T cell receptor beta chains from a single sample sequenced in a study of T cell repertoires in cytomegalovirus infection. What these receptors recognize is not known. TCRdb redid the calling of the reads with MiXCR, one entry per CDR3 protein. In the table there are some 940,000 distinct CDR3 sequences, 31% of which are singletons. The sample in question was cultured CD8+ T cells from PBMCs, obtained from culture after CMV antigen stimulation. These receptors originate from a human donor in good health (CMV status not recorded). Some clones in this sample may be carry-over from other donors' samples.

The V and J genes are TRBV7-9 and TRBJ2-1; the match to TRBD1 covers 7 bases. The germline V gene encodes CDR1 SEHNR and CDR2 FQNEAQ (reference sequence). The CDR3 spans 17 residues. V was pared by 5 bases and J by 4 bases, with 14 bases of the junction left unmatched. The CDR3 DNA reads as TGTGCCAGCAGCGGGTACACCGCCAAGGGGGCATACAATGAGCAGTTCTTC. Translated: CASSGYTAKGAYNEQFF.

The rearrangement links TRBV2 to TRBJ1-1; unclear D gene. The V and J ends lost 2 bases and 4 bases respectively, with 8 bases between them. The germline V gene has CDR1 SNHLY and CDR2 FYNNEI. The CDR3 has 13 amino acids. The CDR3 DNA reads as TGTGCCAGCAGTGAAACGTTCGGCACTGAAGCTTTCTTT. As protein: CASSETFGTEAFF. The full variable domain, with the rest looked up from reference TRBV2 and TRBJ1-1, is EPEVTQTPSHQVTQMGQEVILRCVPISNHLYFYWYRQILGQKVEFLVSFYNNEISEKSEIFDDQFSVERPDGSNFTLKIRSTKLEDSAMYFCASSETFGTEAFFGQGTRLTVV.

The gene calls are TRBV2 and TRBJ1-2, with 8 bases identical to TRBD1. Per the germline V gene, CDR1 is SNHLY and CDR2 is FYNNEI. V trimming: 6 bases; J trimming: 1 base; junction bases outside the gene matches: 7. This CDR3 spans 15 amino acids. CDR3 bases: TGTGCCAGCAGATCCTGGACAGGGAATAACTATGGCTACACCTTC. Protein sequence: CASRSWTGNNYGYTF.

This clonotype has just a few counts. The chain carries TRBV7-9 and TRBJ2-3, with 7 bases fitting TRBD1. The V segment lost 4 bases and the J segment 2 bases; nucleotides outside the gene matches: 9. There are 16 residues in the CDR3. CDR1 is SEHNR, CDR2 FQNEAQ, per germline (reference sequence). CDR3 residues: CASSSWTGDPTDTQYF. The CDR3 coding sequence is TGTGCCAGCAGCTCCTGGACAGGTGATCCCACAGATACGCAGTATTTT.

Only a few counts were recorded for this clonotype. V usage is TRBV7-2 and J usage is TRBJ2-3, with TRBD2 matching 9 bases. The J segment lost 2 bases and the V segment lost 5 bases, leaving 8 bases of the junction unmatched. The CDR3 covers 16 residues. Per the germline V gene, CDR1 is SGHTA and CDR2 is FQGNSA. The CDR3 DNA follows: TGTGCCAGCAGCAAAGCGGGGGGCCGTAACACAGATACGCAGTATTTT. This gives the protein CASSKAGGRNTDTQYF. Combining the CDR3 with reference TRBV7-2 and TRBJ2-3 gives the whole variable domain GAGVSQSPSNKVTEKGKDVELRCDPISGHTALYWYRQSLGQGLEFLIYFQGNSAPDKSGLPSDRFSAERTGGSVSTLTIQRTQQEDSAVYLCASSKAGGRNTDTQYFGPGTRLTVL.

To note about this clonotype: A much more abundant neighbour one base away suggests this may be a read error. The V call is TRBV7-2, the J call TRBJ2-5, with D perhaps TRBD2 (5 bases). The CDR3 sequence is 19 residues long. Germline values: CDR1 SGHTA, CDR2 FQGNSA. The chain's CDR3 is CAISLRILGGSSLQETQYF. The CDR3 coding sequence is TGTGCCATCAGCTTAAGGATTCTCGGTGGATCTAGCCTACAAGAGACCCAGTACTTC. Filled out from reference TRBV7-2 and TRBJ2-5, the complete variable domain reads GAGVSQSPSNKVTEKGKDVELRCDPISGHTALYWYRQSLGQGLEFLIYFQGNSAPDKSGLPSDRFSAERTGGSVSTLTIQRTQQEDSAVYLCAISLRILGGSSLQETQYFGPGTRLLVL.

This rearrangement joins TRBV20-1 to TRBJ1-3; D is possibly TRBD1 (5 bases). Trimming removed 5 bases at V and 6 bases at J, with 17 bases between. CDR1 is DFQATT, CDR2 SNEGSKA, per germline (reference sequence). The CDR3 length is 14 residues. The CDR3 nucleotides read TGCAGTGCTCTGGGACTATCGAAAGAAAACACCATATATTTT. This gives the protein CSALGLSKENTIYF.

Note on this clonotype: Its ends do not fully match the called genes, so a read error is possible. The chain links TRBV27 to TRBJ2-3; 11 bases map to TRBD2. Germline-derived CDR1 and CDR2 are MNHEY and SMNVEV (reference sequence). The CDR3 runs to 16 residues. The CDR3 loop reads CVSSFLAGGPADTQYF. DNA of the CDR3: TGTGTCAGCAGTTTTTTAGCGGGGGGGCCTGCAGATACGCAGTATTTT.

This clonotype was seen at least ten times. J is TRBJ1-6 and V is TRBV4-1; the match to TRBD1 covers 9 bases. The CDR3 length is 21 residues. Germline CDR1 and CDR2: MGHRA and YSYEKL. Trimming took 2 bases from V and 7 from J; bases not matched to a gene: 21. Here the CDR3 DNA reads TGCGCCAGCAGCCAAATTCCCCGGGACAGGGCCCCAGGTTGGCCCAATTCACCCCTCCACTTT. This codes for CASSQIPRDRAPGWPNSPLHF.

The CDR3 spells CASSIHGQPEAFF. The CDR3 DNA follows: TGTGCCAGTAGTATACATGGACAGCCTGAAGCTTTCTTT. V is TRBV19 and J is TRBJ1-1, with a tentative D call TRBD1 (6 bases). V was trimmed by 2 bases and J by 6 bases, leaving 10 bases between them. This CDR3 contains 13 residues. Per the germline V gene, CDR1 is LNHDA and CDR2 is SQIVND (reference sequence).

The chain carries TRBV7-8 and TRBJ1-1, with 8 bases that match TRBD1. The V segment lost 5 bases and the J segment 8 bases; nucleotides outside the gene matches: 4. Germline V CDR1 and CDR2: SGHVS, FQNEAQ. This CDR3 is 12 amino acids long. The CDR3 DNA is TGTGCCAGCAGCATAACAGGGGGAGAAGCTTTCTTT. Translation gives CASSITGGEAFF. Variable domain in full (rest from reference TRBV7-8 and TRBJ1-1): GAGVSQSPRYKVAKRGQDVALRCDPISGHVSLFWYQQALGQGPEFLTYFQNEAQLDKSGLPSDRFFAERPEGSVSTLKIQRTQQEDSAVYLCASSITGGEAFFGQGTRLTVV.

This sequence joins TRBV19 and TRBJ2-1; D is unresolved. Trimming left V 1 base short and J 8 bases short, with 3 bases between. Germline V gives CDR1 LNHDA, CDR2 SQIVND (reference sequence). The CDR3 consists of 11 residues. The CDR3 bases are TGTGCCAGTAGTATAGCGGATGAGCAGTTCTTC. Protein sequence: CASSIADEQFF.

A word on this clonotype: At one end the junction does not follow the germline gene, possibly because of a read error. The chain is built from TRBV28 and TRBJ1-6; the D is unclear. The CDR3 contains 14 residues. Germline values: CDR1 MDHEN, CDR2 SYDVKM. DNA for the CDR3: TGTGCCAGCAGCCCCGTCGTCAGTAATTCACCCCCCCACTTT. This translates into CASSPVVSNSPPHF.

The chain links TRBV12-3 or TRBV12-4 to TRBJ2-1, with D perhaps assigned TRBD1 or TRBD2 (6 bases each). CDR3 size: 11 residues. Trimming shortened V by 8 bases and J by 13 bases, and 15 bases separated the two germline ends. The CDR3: CASGGGFFQFF. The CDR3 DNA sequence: TGTGCCAGCGGAGGGGGTTTCTTCCAGTTCTTC.

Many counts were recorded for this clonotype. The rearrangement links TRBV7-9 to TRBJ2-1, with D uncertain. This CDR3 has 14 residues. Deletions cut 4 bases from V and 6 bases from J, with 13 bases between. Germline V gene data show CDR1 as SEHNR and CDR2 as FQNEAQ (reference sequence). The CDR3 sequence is CASSYQDPSNEQFF. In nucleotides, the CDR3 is TGTGCCAGCAGCTACCAGGACCCATCCAATGAGCAGTTCTTC.

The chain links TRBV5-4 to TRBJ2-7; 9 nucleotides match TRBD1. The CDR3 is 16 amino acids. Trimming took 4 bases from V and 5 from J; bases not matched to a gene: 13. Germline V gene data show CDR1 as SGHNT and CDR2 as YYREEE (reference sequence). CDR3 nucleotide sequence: TGTGCCAGCAGCCGCGTTTCCGGGACAGGGATCCACGAGCAGTACTTC. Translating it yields CASSRVSGTGIHEQYF.

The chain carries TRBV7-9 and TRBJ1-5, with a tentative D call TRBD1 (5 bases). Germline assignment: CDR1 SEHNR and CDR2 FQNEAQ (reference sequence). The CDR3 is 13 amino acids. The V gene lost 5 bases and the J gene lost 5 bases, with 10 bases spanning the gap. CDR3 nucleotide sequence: TGTGCCAGCAGCGGACACGGTTATCAGCCCCAGCATTTT. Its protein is CASSGHGYQPQHF.

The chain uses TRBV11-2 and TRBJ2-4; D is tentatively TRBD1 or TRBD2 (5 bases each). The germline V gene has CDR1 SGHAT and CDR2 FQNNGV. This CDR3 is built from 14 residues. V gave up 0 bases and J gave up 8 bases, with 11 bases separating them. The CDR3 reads CASSLEVGVDIQYF. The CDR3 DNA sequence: TGTGCCAGCAGCTTAGAAGTGGGGGTTGACATTCAGTACTTC. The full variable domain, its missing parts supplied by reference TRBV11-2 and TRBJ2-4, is EAGVAQSPRYKIIEKRQSVAFWCNPISGHATLYWYQQILGQGPKLLIQFQNNGVVDDSQLPKDRFSAERLKGVDSTLKIQPAKLEDSAVYLCASSLEVGVDIQYFGAGTRLSVL.

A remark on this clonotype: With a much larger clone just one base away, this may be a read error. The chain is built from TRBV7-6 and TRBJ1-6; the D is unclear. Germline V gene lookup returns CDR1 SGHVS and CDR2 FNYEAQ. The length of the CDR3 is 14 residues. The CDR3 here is CVSSPDPGGSPLHF. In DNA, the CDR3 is TGTGTCAGCAGCCCAGATCCCGGCGGTTCACCCCTCCACTTT. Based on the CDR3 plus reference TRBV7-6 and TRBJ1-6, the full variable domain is GAGVSQSPRYKVTKRGQDVALRCDPISGHVSLYWYRQALGQGPEFLTYFNYEAQQDKSGLPNDRFSAERPEGSISTLTIQRTEQRDSAMYRCVSSPDPGGSPLHFGNGTRLTVT.

In DNA form, the CDR3 reads TGTGCCAGCAGTTACTCAGGGGGGGCAGTGGATGAGCAGTTCTTC. It encodes CASSYSGGAVDEQFF. The chain couples TRBV6-2 or TRBV6-3 to TRBJ2-1, with a weak D call TRBD2 (7 bases). The germline CDR1 and CDR2 sequences are MNHEY and SVGEGT. V dropped 0 bases and J dropped 8 bases, with 14 bases sitting between them. This CDR3 contains 15 residues.

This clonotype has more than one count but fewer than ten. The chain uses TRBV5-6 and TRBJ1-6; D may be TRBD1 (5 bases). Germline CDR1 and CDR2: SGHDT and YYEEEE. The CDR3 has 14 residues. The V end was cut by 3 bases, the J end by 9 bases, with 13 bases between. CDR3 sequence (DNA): TGTGCCAGCAGCTGGGGGAGGCCTAGTTCACCCCTCCACTTT. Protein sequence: CASSWGRPSSPLHF.

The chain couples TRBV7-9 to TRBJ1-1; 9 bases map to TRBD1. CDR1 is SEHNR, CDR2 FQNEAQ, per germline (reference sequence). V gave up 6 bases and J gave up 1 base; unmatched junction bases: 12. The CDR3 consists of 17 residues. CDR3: CASSRATGGNPNTEAFF. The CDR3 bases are TGTGCCAGCAGTCGAGCGACAGGGGGGAATCCGAACACTGAAGCTTTCTTT. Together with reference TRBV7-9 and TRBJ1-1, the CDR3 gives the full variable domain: DTGVSQNPRHKITKRGQNVTFRCDPISEHNRLYWYRQTLGQGPEFLTYFQNEAQLEKSRLLSDRFSAERPKGSFSTLEIQRTEQGDSAMYLCASSRATGGNPNTEAFFGQGTRLTVV.

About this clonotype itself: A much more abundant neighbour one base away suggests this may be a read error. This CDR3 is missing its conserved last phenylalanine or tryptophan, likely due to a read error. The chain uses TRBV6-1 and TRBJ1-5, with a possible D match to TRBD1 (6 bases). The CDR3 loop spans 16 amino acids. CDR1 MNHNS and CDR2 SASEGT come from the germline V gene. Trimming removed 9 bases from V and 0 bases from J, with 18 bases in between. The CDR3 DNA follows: TGTGCCAGTTCACCCACAGGGAGCTATAGCAATCAGCCCCAGCATTAT. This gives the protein CASSPTGSYSNQPQHY.

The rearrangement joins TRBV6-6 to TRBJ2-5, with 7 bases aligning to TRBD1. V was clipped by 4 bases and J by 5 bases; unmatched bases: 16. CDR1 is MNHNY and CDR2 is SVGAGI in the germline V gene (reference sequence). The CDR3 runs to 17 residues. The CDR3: CASSSHFDRVGFETQYF. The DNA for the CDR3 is TGTGCCAGCAGTTCCCACTTCGACAGGGTCGGTTTCGAGACCCAGTACTTC.

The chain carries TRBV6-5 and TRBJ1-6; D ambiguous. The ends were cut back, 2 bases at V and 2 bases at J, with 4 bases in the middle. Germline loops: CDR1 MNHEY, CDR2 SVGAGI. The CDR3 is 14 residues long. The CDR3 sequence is CASSYSAYNSPLHF. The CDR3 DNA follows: TGTGCCAGCAGTTACAGCGCCTATAATTCACCCCTCCACTTT.

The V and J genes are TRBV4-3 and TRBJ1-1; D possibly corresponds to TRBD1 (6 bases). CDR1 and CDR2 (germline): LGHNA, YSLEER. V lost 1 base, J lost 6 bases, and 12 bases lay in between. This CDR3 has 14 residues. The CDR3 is CASSQARGQSEAFF. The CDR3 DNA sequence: TGCGCCAGCAGCCAAGCCAGGGGTCAGTCTGAAGCTTTCTTT.